The 22 T cell receptor beta chains listed next were all sequenced from one sample in a study of PD-1 blockade in classical Hodgkin lymphoma. Stated time point: cycle 4 day 1 (C4D1), after 5 to 7 weeks of nivolumab. All trial patients relapsed after autologous stem cell transplantation. Magnetic negative selection served to purify CD4+ T cells out of PBMCs that had been thawed. The repertoire was sequenced with immunoSEQ multiplex PCR; TCRdb's copy has only in-frame clones and lacks some. Seen here are 20,000 to 25,000 clones, approximately 70% observed once, and the top ten hold roughly 1.2%. The sample was CD4+ T cells from blood, taken before the fourth cycle of nivolumab. The receptors were gathered from a human donor with classical Hodgkin lymphoma.

Only one count was recorded for this clone. The chain employs TRBV11-2 and TRBJ2-3; 8 bases align to TRBD2. Unmatched junction bases numbered 10, after V lost 5 bases and J lost 3 bases. There are 16 residues in the CDR3. CDR1 is SGHAT and CDR2 is FQNNGV in the germline V gene. Here the CDR3 reads CASSLRGGLVTDTQYF. The CDR3 coding sequence is TGTGCCAGCAGCCTCCGAGGGGGACTAGTTACAGATACGCAGTATTTT.

This clone was seen more than once but under ten times. The genes are TRBV10-3 and TRBJ1-1, with TRBD1 matching 10 bases. V lost 2 bases to trimming and J lost 4 bases; unmatched junction nucleotides: 4. Per the germline V gene, CDR1 is ENHRY and CDR2 is SYGVKD. The CDR3 is 15 amino acids. CDR3 coding DNA: TGTGCCATCAGTGAGGGGAGGACAGGGGGCACTGAAGCTTTCTTT. Its translation: CAISEGRTGGTEAFF.

The chain employs TRBV28 and TRBJ1-3; possible D gene TRBD1, 6 bases. Trimming stripped 11 bases from V and 7 bases from J, with 12 bases between. The CDR3 consists of 11 residues. Germline CDR1 MDHEN, CDR2 SYDVKM. CDR3 DNA: TGTGCCGGGACACTGGGGAACACCATATATTTT. Amino acids: CAGTLGNTIYF.

The chain recombines TRBV6-5 with TRBJ1-6; weak D call: TRBD1 (5 bases). This CDR3 comprises 16 residues. Germline V gives CDR1 MNHEY, CDR2 SVGAGI. Trimming stripped 3 bases from V and 9 bases from J, with 18 bases between. CDR3 sequence: CASSYTGLAGGSPLHF. CDR3 DNA: TGTGCCAGCAGTTATACGGGCCTCGCCGGGGGTTCACCCCTCCACTTT.

The chain is built from TRBV4-2 and TRBJ2-5, with a tentative D call TRBD2 (5 bases). This CDR3 has 16 amino acids. The V end lost 2 bases, the J end lost 4 bases, and 17 bases lay between the germline ends. Germline assignment: CDR1 LGHNA and CDR2 YNFKEQ. This chain's CDR3 is CASSQSDRGLRETQYF. The CDR3 nucleotides read TGTGCCAGCAGCCAATCCGACCGGGGTCTAAGAGAGACCCAGTACTTC.

The chain couples TRBV6-5 to TRBJ2-7, with a weak D call TRBD1 (5 bases). V was cut by 5 bases and J by 1 base, with 12 bases left in between. The CDR3 consists of 14 residues. Germline CDR1 reads MNHEY; CDR2 reads SVGAGI. CDR3 amino acids: CASSRGTESYEQYF. CDR3 DNA: TGTGCCAGCAGTAGGGGAACTGAGTCCTACGAGCAGTACTTC.

J is TRBJ2-3 and V is TRBV9; weak D call: TRBD1 (6 bases). Germline V CDR1 and CDR2: SGDLS, YYNGEE. V was trimmed by 4 bases and J by 2 bases, leaving 17 bases between them. CDR3 length equals 16 residues. The CDR3 here is CASSLRDTGYTDTQYF. In nucleotides, the CDR3 is TGTGCCAGCAGCCTTCGGGACACAGGATACACAGATACGCAGTATTTT.

This clone showed up just a few times. The CDR3 reads CASSYPSFMENQPQHF. DNA of the CDR3: TGTGCCAGCAGTTATCCCAGCTTTATGGAGAATCAGCCCCAGCATTTT. The chain recombines TRBV6-5 with TRBJ1-5; D is unresolved. With 3 bases removed from V and 4 bases from J, the gap between germline ends came to 16 bases. Germline CDR1 MNHEY, CDR2 SVGAGI. This CDR3 is built from 16 residues.

V is TRBV6-1 and J is TRBJ1-2; TRBD1 is a possible D gene (5 bases). V lost 3 bases to trimming and J lost 9 bases, with 17 bases between them. Germline assignment: CDR1 MNHNS and CDR2 SASEGT. This CDR3 is 14 amino acids long. CDR3 DNA: TGTGCCAGCAGTGACCACCGGGACGCCATCTGCTACACCTTC. Encoded protein: CASSDHRDAICYTF.

V gene TRBV6-1 combines with J gene TRBJ2-7; TRBD1 agrees at 10 bases. The germline V gene has CDR1 MNHNS and CDR2 SASEGT. This CDR3 has 14 amino acids. J gave up 1 base and V 7 bases, and 4 bases lay outside the gene matches. The CDR3 reads CASTRDRGSYEQYF. As DNA, the CDR3 is TGTGCCAGCACCCGGGACAGGGGATCCTACGAGCAGTACTTC.

This chain joins TRBV5-6 and TRBJ1-4; the D gene is possibly TRBD1 (6 bases). There are 16 residues in the CDR3. Looked up from germline, CDR1 is SGHDT and CDR2 is YYEEEE. The V end lost 0 bases, the J end lost 4 bases, and 13 bases lay between the germline ends. Written as DNA, the CDR3 is TGTGCCAGCAGCTTGGTTGGGGGCCAAGGTAATGAAAAACTGTTTTTT. Its protein product is CASSLVGGQGNEKLFF.

This clone was seen just once. J is TRBJ1-2 and V is TRBV6-6; a possible D gene is TRBD1 (5 bases). Trimming stripped 3 bases from V and 7 bases from J, with 18 bases between. The CDR3 consists of 15 residues. Germline assignment: CDR1 MNHNY and CDR2 SVGAGI (reference sequence). CDR3 nucleotides: TGTGCCAGCAGTTATAGACATAGGCGCGGGGGTGGCTACACCTTC. As protein: CASSYRHRRGGGYTF.

This clone was picked up one time. V usage is TRBV29-1 and J usage is TRBJ2-3; D is ambiguous. The V gene's germline CDR1 is SQVTM and CDR2 ANQGSEA. Trimming left V 6 bases short and J 3 bases short, with 19 bases between. CDR3 size: 15 residues. CDR3 in amino acids: CSVARNHGLTDTQYF. CDR3 in DNA: TGCAGCGTCGCCAGGAACCACGGCCTGACAGATACGCAGTATTTT.

This clone was seen more than once but under ten times. The rearrangement links TRBV25-1 to TRBJ1-2; D is undetermined. The CDR3 totals 12 residues. V lost 3 bases to trimming and J lost 10 bases, with 12 bases between them. In germline, CDR1 is MGHDK, CDR2 SYGVNS. The CDR3 spells CASSENGLLYTF. The CDR3, as DNA: TGTGCCAGCAGTGAGAACGGGCTGCTCTACACCTTC.

V gene TRBV4-3 combines with J gene TRBJ2-3; 7 nucleotides align to TRBD2. Germline CDR1 LGHNA, CDR2 YSLEER. CDR3 size: 16 residues. V lost 3 bases to trimming and J lost 2 bases; unmatched junction nucleotides: 8. The DNA for the CDR3 is TGCGCCAGCAGCCAGGGCGGTCTAGCGGACACAGATACGCAGTATTTT. Translated, it gives CASSQGGLADTDTQYF.

CDR3 region: CASSIGGAGNQPQHF. DNA for the CDR3: TGTGCCAGTAGTATAGGGGGGGCCGGCAATCAGCCCCAGCATTTT. The chain combines TRBV19 with TRBJ1-5, with D maybe TRBD1 (6 bases). The V gene lost 1 base and the J gene lost 2 bases, with 9 bases spanning the gap. Germline V gene data show CDR1 as LNHDA and CDR2 as SQIVND (reference sequence). The CDR3 is 15 residues long.

The chain is built from TRBV27 and TRBJ1-6; tentatively, D is TRBD1 (5 bases). The germline V gene has CDR1 MNHEY and CDR2 SMNVEV (reference sequence). The germline V and J ends were trimmed by 3 bases and 8 bases, with 14 bases remaining between them. The CDR3 has 15 residues. This CDR3 reads CASSFRALGHSPLHF. DNA for the CDR3: TGTGCCAGCAGTTTCAGGGCTTTGGGGCATTCACCCCTCCACTTT.

In its sample, this clone was seen a few times. The genes are TRBV6-5 and TRBJ2-7, with 8 bases aligning to TRBD1. The germline CDR1 and CDR2 sequences are MNHEY and SVGAGI. The CDR3 length is 13 residues. V trimming: 6 bases; J trimming: 3 bases; junction bases outside the gene matches: 4. The CDR3 spells CASSRTGLYEQYF. In DNA, the CDR3 is TGTGCCAGCAGCCGGACAGGGCTCTACGAGCAGTACTTC.

This chain links TRBV5-4 with TRBJ2-5; D is uncertain. The CDR3 has 14 amino acids. Germline CDR1 reads SGHNT; CDR2 reads YYREEE (reference sequence). V was shortened by 4 bases and J by 2 bases, with 12 bases between the two germline ends. DNA for the CDR3: TGTGCCAGCAGCCCTCCTGGGATTCAAGAGACCCAGTACTTC. Protein sequence: CASSPPGIQETQYF.

The CDR3 nucleotides read TGTGCCAGCAGTGAACAAATCATTGCGGGTTTGGGCGGCTACACCTTC. This encodes CASSEQIIAGLGGYTF. The V call is TRBV6-1, the J call TRBJ1-2; D uncertain. V dropped 2 bases and J dropped 8 bases, with 21 bases sitting between them. The CDR3 contains 16 residues. Germline values: CDR1 MNHNS, CDR2 SASEGT.

This chain connects TRBV19 to TRBJ2-7; D is perhaps TRBD1 (5 bases). Trimming took off 1 base at V and 9 bases at J, with 19 bases between the two ends. The CDR3 has 15 amino acids. Germline V gene lookup returns CDR1 LNHDA and CDR2 SQIVND (reference sequence). The CDR3 DNA sequence: TGTGCCAGTAGTATAGGATATCCAGGGCTTAACGGGCAGTACTTC. It codes for CASSIGYPGLNGQYF. The full variable domain, with the rest looked up from reference TRBV19 and TRBJ2-7, is DGGITQSPKYLFRKEGQNVTLSCEQNLNHDAMYWYRQDPGQGLRLIYYSQIVNDFQKGDIAEGYSVSREKKESFPLTVTSAQKNPTAFYLCASSIGYPGLNGQYFGPGTRLTVT.

J is TRBJ2-3 and V is TRBV14; D is undetermined. CDR1 and CDR2 (germline): SGHDN, FVKESK. The ends were cut back, 1 base at V and 2 bases at J, with 19 bases in the middle. The length of the CDR3 is 18 residues. CDR3 DNA: TGTGCCAGCAGCCAAGGCGAGTACGACCCAATAAACACAGATACGCAGTATTTT. It specifies CASSQGEYDPINTDTQYF.